The clone carrying this T cell receptor (beta chain) was found many times. The target antigen is unknown. This record belongs to a study of T cells in Graves' hyperthyroidism and ophthalmopathy. Study-level findings and limits: For ophthalmopathy, model prediction preceded onset by a median around six months.

RNA transcripts yielded amplified TCR beta CDR3 regions. The TCR CDR3 first-round RT-PCR relied on the HTBI primer set. Each CDR3 protein is one row after TCRdb ran MiXCR on the multiplex PCR reads. Among roughly 400,000 distinct CDR3 sequences listed, over 13% were seen once. CDR3 length: 13 residues. Germline V gene sequence: CDR1 GTSNPN, CDR2 SVGIG (reference sequence). V shed 0 bases and J shed 13 bases, with 13 bases lying between them. The TCR sequence derives from a man between 50 and 59 years old with Graves' ophthalmopathy. The chain has TRBV30 and TRBJ1-6; D unresolved. Sequenced: blood. In nucleotides, the CDR3 is TGTGCCTGGAGTGTAATAGGTTCGCAGCCCCTCCACTTT. It specifies CAWSVIGSQPLHF.